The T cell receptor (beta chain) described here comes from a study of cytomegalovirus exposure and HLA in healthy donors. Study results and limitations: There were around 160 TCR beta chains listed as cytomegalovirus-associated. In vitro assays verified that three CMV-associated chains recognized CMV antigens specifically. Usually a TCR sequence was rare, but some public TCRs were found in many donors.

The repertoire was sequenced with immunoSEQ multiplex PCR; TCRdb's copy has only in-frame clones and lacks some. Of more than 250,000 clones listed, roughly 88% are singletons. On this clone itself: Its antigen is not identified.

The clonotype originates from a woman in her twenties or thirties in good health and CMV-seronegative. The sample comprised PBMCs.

As DNA, the CDR3 is TGTGCCAGCAGCCAAGCCTGGGGCGGGGGGACCTACAATGAGCAGTTCTTC. This translates into CASSQAWGGGTYNEQFF. This rearrangement joins TRBV14 to TRBJ2-1; TRBD2 agrees at 8 bases. J lost 2 bases, V lost 1 base, and 7 bases had no gene match. This CDR3 has 17 residues. Germline values: CDR1 SGHDN, CDR2 FVKESK. Based on the CDR3 plus reference TRBV14 and TRBJ2-1, the full variable domain is EAGVTQFPSHSVIEKGQTVTLRCDPISGHDNLYWYRRVMGKEIKFLLHFVKESKQDESGMPNNRFLAERTGGTYSTLKVQPAELEDSGVYFCASSQAWGGGTYNEQFFGPGTRLTVL.